This entry is about one TCR beta chain. This clone's antigen is unknown. Base quality data are lacking; no much larger clone is found one base away. The sample's time point label, decoded: about 28 days (+/-7) after the second vaccine dose. AZD1222 recipients whose second dose came at about 4 weeks and those whose second dose came at about 12 weeks were combined into one group, since spike-specific TCR depth and breadth did not differ between the two schedules. Vaccinee samples were obtained from the UK trials COV001 and COV002, which included a single-blind randomized controlled phase 2/3 trial of AZD1222 (ChAdOx1 nCoV-19) in healthy adults. For TCRbeta chain sequencing, PBMC samples were collected from trial participants at day 0 and at day 28 after the second dose. The CDR3 regions of human TCRbeta chains were analyzed by immunosequencing. The authors' analysis ran thus. TCRs in the repertoires were matched against a reference library of SARS-CoV-2-specific TCRs that had been generated with the MIRA antigen-specificity platform. Breadth was defined as the fraction of unique TCRs that were SARS-CoV-2-associated, and depth was defined as the fraction of total T cells that were SARS-CoV-2-associated. Using the MIRA data, each spike-specific TCR was mapped to the spike region that the TCR reacts to and placed in a CD4 or CD8 class. Log10-transformed breadth and depth values were compared by one-way ANOVA with Sidak's multiple comparisons tests. Imported from immuneACCESS, the table was reduced by TCRdb to in-frame sequences with V and J called. These copies leave out some clones; in studies compared against another copy, an unresolved V gene accounts for under half, and the cause of the remainder is not known. Clone size and V and J calls were adopted from that table, with D and trimming inferred from the DNA. Recorded for this sample are around 71,000 clones; 80% of them occurred a single time. More than 13% of the sample rests with the top ten.

The sample is drawn from a study of T cell responses to AZD1222 COVID-19 vaccine (dated by TCRdb to the early 2020s). For the wider study: TCR sequencing was performed for about 250 trial participants, of whom some 200 were given two doses of AZD1222 and approximately 25 were given two doses of MenACWY control vaccine. Enrollment into the trials was organized by age into subgroups of 18-55, 56-69 and 70-plus years, and those subgroups contained approximately 160, 26 and 62 TCR-sequenced participants, respectively.

Results and caveats for the whole study, not just this receptor: In the small 56-69-year group, the increase in depth fell short of significance, most likely because of low power. Because no day 14 peak-response samples were available, the repertoires could be characterized only after the peak T cell response. Vaccine-associated CD4 TCRs spanned the whole spike protein, with dominant responses in regions 160-218 and 743-854. Only five to seven AZD1222 recipients were SARS-CoV-2 seropositive at baseline, limiting conclusions about previously exposed vaccinees. A significant rise in spike-specific TCR breadth and depth was observed after two AZD1222 doses relative to day 0 and relative to MenACWY recipients. Nearly half of unique spike-specific TCRs reportedly recognized epitopes outside regions mutated in the B.1.351 and B.1.1.7 variants. Participants were mostly white British, with more females than males. The authors suggested clonal diversity may have been underestimated.

The germline V gene gives CDR1 as ENHRY and CDR2 as SYGVKD. The V and J ends are trimmed by 3 bases and 0 bases, leaving 6 bases between them. The CDR3 starts with the cysteine, ends with the phenylalanine, and has 14 residues. Solely the CDR3 DNA is kept, with 42 bases framed from the first base. Sequencing used peripheral blood, obtained 28 days after the second AZD1222 dose. This chain is built from TRBV10-3 and TRBJ1-3, with an unclear D gene assignment. The sequence was obtained from an adult who received the AZD1222 COVID-19 vaccine. The CDR3 corresponds to CAISDRSSGNTIYF. At the DNA level, the sequence is TGTGCCATCAGTGACCGAAGCTCTGGAAACACCATATATTTT.